This T cell receptor beta chain was sequenced for a study of shared clonotypes between healthy human individuals. Notes on the study in general: The study found roughly 5.3% of naive CD4 clonotypes shared across a few donors.

With regard to this clone: Its antigen is not identified.

Genomic DNA of each subset was evenly split across several immunoSEQ plates. TCRdb's copy holds only in-frame clones and misses some; the assay was immunoSEQ multiplex PCR. The sample contains about 2.4 million clones, approximately 92% of which appear only once. Germline trimming cut 4 bases from V and 3 bases from J; bases unmatched to any gene: 7. Germline assignment: CDR1 SGHNT and CDR2 YYREEE (reference sequence). This CDR3 has 14 residues. V is TRBV5-4 and J is TRBJ2-7, with 7 positions matching TRBD1. This TCR came from a man between 18 and 35 years old in good health. The source material was naive CD4+ T cells sorted from blood. Subset denoted: CD45RA+ positively selected. The DNA of the CDR3 is TGTGCCAGCAGCCCCGGGACAGTGAACTACGAGCAGTACTTC. This gives the protein CASSPGTVNYEQYF. The full variable domain, completed using reference TRBV5-4 and TRBJ2-7, is ETGVTQSPTHLIKTRGQQVTLRCSSQSGHNTVSWYQQALGQGPQFIFQYYREEENGRGNFPPRFSGLQFPNYSSELNVNALELDDSALYLCASSPGTVNYEQYFGPGTRLTVT.